Sequencing of this T cell receptor (beta chain) was carried out in a study of T-cell memory formation after mild COVID-19 (dated by TCRdb to the early 2020s). At the level of the whole study: Most TCR sequence clusters were specific to one of the two donors. Two young, previously healthy adult volunteers made up the cohort, one male and one female. In two donors, T-cell clones that expanded and contracted after mild COVID-19 were tracked by sequencing TCRalpha and TCRbeta repertoires over time.

Trimming costs V 4 bases and J 2 bases, and their ends lie 9 bases apart. The germline V gene provides CDR1 SGHRS and CDR2 YFSETQ. The CDR3 contains 13 residues, cysteine and phenylalanine counted. The DNA shown is the 39-base CDR3, in frame from base 1. The sequencing machine was an Illumina NovaSeq 6000. cDNA libraries for TCRalpha and TCRbeta were prepared by 5'RACE using constant-segment primers, with sample barcodes and unique molecular identifiers added. RNA was extracted from every sample with Trizol reagent. The libraries were amplified in two PCR steps, and the second step added a second sample barcode and Illumina TruSeq adapters. The libraries were sequenced on an Illumina NovaSeq using 2 x 150 bp paired-end reads. The original pipeline was this. Demultiplexing of reads and collapsing into UMI-guided consensus sequences were performed with migec v1.2.7. With mixcr v2.1.11, UMI consensuses were aligned to TRA and TRB V and J templates and assembled into clonotypes. Clonotypes were classified as expanded or contracted when called significant by both edgeR and NoisET, with noise models trained on biological replicates. edgeR calls used a false discovery rate-adjusted p below 0.01 and a log2 fold-change threshold of 1. As an exploratory analysis of dynamics, max-normalized trajectories of the 1000 most abundant clonotypes were examined by PCA with hierarchical clustering. The CD4 or CD8 phenotype of responding clones was assigned using the separately sequenced CD4+ and CD8+ repertoires. TCRdb reprocessed the public reads (quality trimming at Q25 with fastp, clone calling with MiXCR) and kept in-frame beta chains. Each record represents a unique CDR3 protein, reported with the most common genes and DNA among its rows. These V and J calls rely on TCRdb rather than the paper's analysis. Here the sample has about 350,000 distinct CDR3 sequences; roughly 13% occur a single time. 20% to 25% of the sample belongs to the ten largest clones.

Ficoll-Paque density gradient centrifugation was the method used to isolate PBMCs. Overall study results and their limits: Contracting CD4+ clones were located mainly in the CM and EM memory subsets, whereas CD8+ clones were found to be enriched in EMRA. SARS-CoV-2 specificity of the second-wave clones peaking on day 37 was not confirmed. Some responding clones were detected in pre-infection memory, which suggested that pre-existing cross-reactive memory T cells had joined the SARS-CoV-2 response. Only two mild cases were covered in the study, and larger cohorts including severe cases with pre-infection samples were considered necessary. From day 15 to 85, contracting clones showed balanced CD4/CD8 phenotypes, whereas a second wave of clones that expanded from day 15 to 37 leaned towards CD4+.

This clonotype was observed a handful of times. No antigen is known for it. No clone much larger than this one lies a single base away; base qualities are absent. The rearranged chain carries TRBV5-1 and TRBJ1-1; no D gene is confidently identified. The receptor was isolated from a young man who had mild COVID-19 (a few samples of this study predate the infection). The sample titles of this study are shuffled in the database, so cell type and time point are left out; the donor was told from shared clones. What was sequenced was PBMCs or a T cell subset sorted from them (not recorded which). DNA sequence: TGCGCCAGCAGCCCTATGCTTAACACTGAAGCTTTCTTT. It specifies CASSPMLNTEAFF.